A single sample is the source of the 16 T cell receptor beta chains below, sequenced in a study of OX40 agonist ivuxolimab in advanced cancers. The library relied on the immunoSEQ multiplex PCR assay. TCRdb provides this immuneACCESS table in a form limited to in-frame rearrangements. Some clones are lacking; in checked studies, under half of them reflect an unresolved V gene, and why the rest are absent is not known. Here the sample has 30,000 to 40,000 clones; roughly nine tenths occur a single time. The ten largest clonotypes hold about 43% of the sample. The sequenced sample was CD4+ or CD8+ T cells sorted from blood, obtained in a trial of the OX40 agonist ivuxolimab. The receptors derive from an adult with an advanced solid tumor such as melanoma, head and neck, liver or kidney cancer.

J is TRBJ1-2 and V is TRBV27; D uncertain. Germline V CDR1 and CDR2: MNHEY, SMNVEV (reference sequence). CDR3 length equals 14 residues. The V gene lost 6 bases and the J gene lost 0 bases, with 11 bases spanning the gap. CDR3: CASRSSPANYGYTF. The CDR3 DNA reads TGTGCCAGCAGGTCCTCCCCGGCTAACTATGGCTACACCTTC.

This chain uses TRBV7-8 with TRBJ2-7; no clear D gene. Trimming left V 3 bases short and J 3 bases short, with 9 bases between. The CDR3 extends over 13 amino acids. CDR1 SGHVS and CDR2 FQNEAQ come from the germline V gene. The CDR3 region has the DNA TGTGCCAGCAGCTTTGGGGATTTCTACGAGCAGTACTTC. Translating it yields CASSFGDFYEQYF.

The CDR3 here is CASSPAWGTISTDTQYF. As DNA, the CDR3 is TGTGCCAGCAGCCCAGCCTGGGGGACCATTAGCACAGATACGCAGTATTTT. The chain employs TRBV7-9 and TRBJ2-3; possibly TRBD1 or TRBD2 for D (5 bases each). Germline assignment: CDR1 SEHNR and CDR2 FQNEAQ (reference sequence). Between the trimmed V and J ends, which lost 5 bases and 0 bases, there was a span of 18 bases. The CDR3 totals 17 residues.

The V call is TRBV4-1, the J call TRBJ1-1; D gene unclear. Germline values: CDR1 MGHRA, CDR2 YSYEKL. The CDR3 spans 14 residues. V lost 0 bases and J 1 base, leaving 6 bases between the germline ends. The CDR3 nucleotides are TGCGCCAGCAGCCAAGATCCAGGGAACACTGAAGCTTTCTTT. Its protein is CASSQDPGNTEAFF.

J is TRBJ1-2 and V is TRBV28; D unresolved. Germline V lookup: CDR1 MDHEN, CDR2 SYDVKM. The CDR3 loop spans 13 amino acids. V was pared by 3 bases and J by 4 bases, with 9 bases between. The CDR3 coding sequence is TGTGCCAGCAGTTTCGAGAATTTCTATGGCTACACCTTC. This encodes CASSFENFYGYTF.

This clone was counted a single time. The chain joins TRBV30 to TRBJ2-7; D gene unclear. The CDR3 totals 11 residues. The germline V gene encodes CDR1 GTSNPN and CDR2 SVGIG (reference sequence). V lost 1 base to trimming and J lost 4 bases, with 5 bases between them. The CDR3 loop reads CAWSEGYEQYF. CDR3 in DNA: TGTGCCTGGAGTGAAGGGTACGAGCAGTACTTC.

V usage is TRBV11-2 and J usage is TRBJ2-7, with 10 bases fitting TRBD1. The CDR3 is made up of 17 amino acids. Per germline, CDR1 SGHAT and CDR2 FQNNGV. Germline trimming cut 1 base from V and 3 bases from J; bases unmatched to any gene: 9. In DNA form, the CDR3 reads TGTGCCAGCAGCTTAGGAGCGGGACAGGGGAGGGTCTACGAGCAGTACTTC. This encodes CASSLGAGQGRVYEQYF.

The chain joins TRBV19 to TRBJ1-1; the D is unclear. Trimming removed 7 bases from V and 1 base from J, with 10 bases in between. Per germline, CDR1 LNHDA and CDR2 SQIVND (reference sequence). The CDR3 runs to 13 residues. CDR3 in amino acids: CASILWGNTEAFF. CDR3 DNA sequence: TGTGCCAGTATATTATGGGGGAACACTGAAGCTTTCTTT.

The chain has TRBV9 and TRBJ1-1; D is unresolved. Trimming stripped 6 bases from V and 1 base from J, with 10 bases between. There are 13 residues in the CDR3. CDR1 and CDR2 (germline): SGDLS, YYNGEE. The CDR3 sequence is CASKQRPNTEAFF. The CDR3 DNA is TGTGCCAGCAAACAGCGACCGAACACTGAAGCTTTCTTT.

The chain links TRBV5-1 to TRBJ1-1; no reliable D call. Germline lookup yields CDR1 SGHRS and CDR2 YFSETQ. This CDR3 has 14 residues. The V gene lost 0 bases and the J gene lost 6 bases, with 12 bases spanning the gap. DNA for the CDR3: TGCGCCAGCAGCTTGGAGGTCCAGGCCCCTGAAGCTTTCTTT. Amino acids: CASSLEVQAPEAFF.

This clone showed up just a few times. The chain combines TRBV4-3 with TRBJ2-1; 9 nucleotides line up with TRBD2. CDR1 LGHNA and CDR2 YSLEER come from the germline V gene. With 4 bases clipped from V and 4 bases from J, the junction kept 8 bases outside the gene matches. The CDR3 sequence is 16 residues long. CDR3 in amino acids: CASSRSRSGGYNEQFF. The CDR3 coding sequence is TGCGCCAGCAGCCGGTCCCGTAGCGGGGGATACAATGAGCAGTTCTTC.

The CDR3 loop is CASSPPWAGGCINEQFF. The CDR3 region has the DNA TGCGCCAGCAGTCCTCCCTGGGCAGGGGGGTGTATCAATGAGCAGTTCTTC. The V gene is TRBV23-1, the J gene TRBJ2-1, with a tentative D call TRBD1 (7 bases). TRBV23-1 is annotated as an ORF whose role is uncertain. The CDR3 length is 17 residues. The V and J ends lost 4 bases and 6 bases respectively, with 22 bases between them.

The chain combines TRBV11-2 with TRBJ2-3; D is unresolved. Germline V gene sequence: CDR1 SGHAT, CDR2 FQNNGV. V was trimmed by 1 base and J by 3 bases, leaving 2 bases between them. This CDR3 has 12 amino acids. The CDR3 region has the DNA TGTGCCAGCAGCTTAGGGACAGATACGCAGTATTTT. Translation: CASSLGTDTQYF.

V usage is TRBV6-1 and J usage is TRBJ2-7; 9 bases align to TRBD1. CDR3 length: 16 amino acids. The ends lost 4 bases at V and 3 bases at J; junction bases unmatched: 10. Germline V gene data show CDR1 as MNHNS and CDR2 as SASEGT. CDR3 amino acids: CASSGSPGQGVYEQYF. CDR3 coding DNA: TGTGCCAGCAGTGGCAGTCCGGGACAGGGTGTCTACGAGCAGTACTTC.

A single count supports this clone. This rearrangement joins TRBV7-9 to TRBJ1-2, with D unclear. This CDR3 has 15 residues. CDR1 and CDR2 from the germline V gene are SEHNR and FQNEAQ (reference sequence). Deletions cut 1 base from V and 4 bases from J, with 13 bases between. The CDR3 is CASSLDQDFGYGYTF. The CDR3 nucleotides are TGTGCCAGCAGCTTAGACCAGGATTTCGGCTATGGCTACACCTTC.

This chain links TRBV9 with TRBJ1-3; TRBD1 aligns across 9 bases. The V gene end was trimmed by 3 bases and the J gene end by 1 base; junction bases not matched to a gene: 2. The CDR3 loop spans 15 amino acids. Germline CDR1 SGDLS, CDR2 YYNGEE. The CDR3 region has the DNA TGTGCCAGCAGCGCGACAGGGGGTTCTGGAAACACCATATATTTT. Its translation is CASSATGGSGNTIYF.